The subject of this entry is one T cell receptor (beta chain). Its target is not known. In germline, CDR1 is SGDLS, CDR2 YYNGEE. The ends were cut back, 0 bases at V and 4 bases at J, with 16 bases in the middle. CDR3 length: 16 amino acids. This sample was included in a study of cytomegalovirus exposure and HLA in healthy donors. Study observations and caveats: Among TCR beta chains, those listed as cytomegalovirus-associated numbered more than 150. V- and J-gene trimming of TCR beta was linked (in a later analysis) to a missense DCLRE1C variant. It was taken for granted in presence/absence analyses that sequencing depth across donors was roughly uniform.

PCR involved 60 Vbeta and 13 Jbeta primers. Profiled with immunoSEQ multiplex PCR; TCRdb holds only in-frame clones, not every one. The sample has approximately 220,000 clones; 76% are singletons. Sequencing was carried out using PBMCs. The rearrangement joins TRBV9 to TRBJ1-2; the D gene is possibly TRBD1 (6 bases). This TCR derives from a man aged 18-30 years in good health and CMV-seronegative. The CDR3 sequence: CASSVGAEGDGYGYTF. Here the CDR3 DNA reads TGTGCCAGCAGCGTAGGGGCTGAGGGGGATGGCTATGGCTACACCTTC. Filled out from reference TRBV9 and TRBJ1-2, the complete variable domain reads DSGVTQTPKHLITATGQRVTLRCSPRSGDLSVYWYQQSLDQGLQFLIQYYNGEERAKGNILERFSAQQFPDLHSELNLSSLELGDSALYFCASSVGAEGDGYGYTFGSGTRLTVV.